Shown below are 21 T cell receptor beta chains from a single sample sequenced in a study of human T cells and chemical hapten exposure. Via MiXCR, TCRdb re-called the RACE reads, giving one row per CDR3 protein. Among 87,000 or so distinct CDR3 sequences, approximately 9.9% were seen once, and the ten largest hold roughly 3.5%. Time point: pre-sensitization, week 0. As to treatment: therapeutic diphenylcyclopropenone sensitization with weekly scalp DPC. Sequencing used whole blood, obtained in connection with sensitization to the hapten diphenylcyclopropenone (DPC). The origin of the receptors is a middle-aged woman with alopecia areata. Some clones in this sample may be carry-over from other donors' samples.

In this sample, this clonotype turned up a few times. This chain joins TRBV18 and TRBJ1-5; D gene unclear. CDR3 length: 14 amino acids. V lost 0 bases, J lost 6 bases, and 9 bases lay in between. Germline CDR1 is KGHSH and CDR2 is LQKENI. CDR3 in amino acids: CASSPPGTGQPQHF. In DNA, the CDR3 is TGTGCCAGCTCACCACCTGGAACGGGTCAGCCCCAGCATTTT.

This clonotype was seen ten or more times. The chain employs TRBV6-2 or TRBV6-3 and TRBJ1-5; D is perhaps TRBD1 (6 bases). The V gene's germline CDR1 is MNHEY and CDR2 SVGEGT. V was cut by 2 bases and J by 5 bases, with 25 bases left in between. CDR3 length equals 19 residues. This CDR3 reads CASSYVRERDTRRDQPQHF. The CDR3 DNA reads TGTGCCAGCAGTTACGTACGGGAAAGGGACACGCGGCGCGATCAGCCCCAGCATTTT.

The chain is built from TRBV29-1 and TRBJ1-1; 10 bases agree with TRBD1. The V gene's germline CDR1 is SQVTM and CDR2 ANQGSEA. The junction had 8 bases not matched to a gene; V was cut back by 7 bases and J by 6 bases. The CDR3 runs to 13 residues. The CDR3 sequence is CSGYRQGASEAFF. Here the CDR3 DNA reads TGCAGCGGATACAGACAGGGGGCATCTGAAGCTTTCTTT.

The rearrangement joins TRBV5-5 to TRBJ1-2; no firm D call. Trimming left V 0 bases short and J 2 bases short, with 8 bases between. CDR1 and CDR2 from the germline V gene are SGHKS and YYEKEE (reference sequence). The CDR3 is 14 residues long. The CDR3 sequence: CASSLEAGNYGYTF. In DNA form, the CDR3 reads TGTGCCAGCAGCTTGGAGGCAGGCAACTATGGCTACACCTTC.

This clonotype was recorded only once. V usage is TRBV5-4 and J usage is TRBJ2-3, with D unresolved. Germline CDR1 is SGHNT and CDR2 is YYREEE (reference sequence). V lost 0 bases and J lost 1, with 9 bases in between. The CDR3 is 15 residues long. In DNA, the CDR3 is TGTGCCAGCAGCTTGGGGCCGGACGGCACAGATACGCAGTATTTT. Its protein product is CASSLGPDGTDTQYF.

The chain recombines TRBV7-2 with TRBJ2-4; D possibly uses TRBD1 or TRBD2 (5 bases each). Trimming took 1 base from V and 4 from J, leaving 5 bases between them. Germline V CDR1 and CDR2: SGHTA, FQGNSA. This CDR3 contains 13 residues. The CDR3 here is CASSLGGKNIQYF. CDR3 nucleotide sequence: TGTGCCAGCAGCTTAGGGGGGAAAAACATTCAGTACTTC. The complete variable domain, with remaining parts taken from reference TRBV7-2 and TRBJ2-4, reads GAGVSQSPSNKVTEKGKDVELRCDPISGHTALYWYRQSLGQGLEFLIYFQGNSAPDKSGLPSDRFSAERTGGSVSTLTIQRTQQEDSAVYLCASSLGGKNIQYFGAGTRLSVL.

The rearrangement links TRBV12-3 or TRBV12-4 to TRBJ1-2; possible D gene TRBD1, 6 bases. CDR3 size: 15 residues. Trimming took 6 bases from V and 4 from J, leaving 18 bases between them. The CDR3 DNA follows: TGTGCCAGCAGGCTACACTTGACAGGAATCTATGGCTACACCTTC. Protein sequence: CASRLHLTGIYGYTF.

This clonotype occurred many times. V usage is TRBV7-2 and J usage is TRBJ2-7; D remains unclear. Trimming took 7 bases from V and 2 from J, leaving 9 bases between them. Looked up from germline, CDR1 is SGHTA and CDR2 is FQGNSA. The CDR3 is 12 amino acids. CDR3 sequence (DNA): TGTGCCAGCACCAACCACCCCTACGAGCAGTACTTC. It encodes CASTNHPYEQYF. The full variable domain, completed using reference TRBV7-2 and TRBJ2-7, is GAGVSQSPSNKVTEKGKDVELRCDPISGHTALYWYRQSLGQGLEFLIYFQGNSAPDKSGLPSDRFSAERTGGSVSTLTIQRTQQEDSAVYLCASTNHPYEQYFGPGTRLTVT.

There are many counts of this clonotype. This chain links TRBV18 with TRBJ1-1; the D gene is possibly TRBD1 (6 bases). The CDR3 has 17 residues. Germline V gene data show CDR1 as KGHSH and CDR2 as LQKENI. V was clipped by 1 base and J by 4 bases, with 19 bases between them. The CDR3 region is CASSPQNPLTGSTEAFF. The DNA for the CDR3 is TGTGCCAGCTCACCACAGAACCCCCTTACAGGGAGCACTGAAGCTTTCTTT.

V usage is TRBV10-3 and J usage is TRBJ1-3; D ambiguous. Per the germline V gene, CDR1 is ENHRY and CDR2 is SYGVKD. The CDR3 runs to 12 residues. The CDR3 spells CAGWGGGNTIYF. The CDR3, as DNA: TGTGCGGGATGGGGAGGTGGAAACACCATATATTTT.

This clonotype was counted only a few times. This sequence joins TRBV4-2 and TRBJ1-1; TRBD1 might be the D (5 bases). CDR3 length equals 16 residues. CDR1 and CDR2 (germline): LGHNA, YNFKEQ. The V and J ends lost 1 base and 0 bases respectively, with 12 bases between them. The CDR3 sequence is CASSQVQRGLNTEAFF. In DNA form, the CDR3 reads TGTGCCAGCAGCCAAGTTCAAAGGGGTTTGAACACTGAAGCTTTCTTT.

This clonotype has more than one count but fewer than ten. The rearrangement uses TRBV7-3 and TRBJ2-3; a possible D gene is TRBD1 (5 bases). CDR1 SGHTA and CDR2 FQGTGA come from the germline V gene. The CDR3 loop spans 14 amino acids. Deletions cut 5 bases from V and 2 bases from J, with 11 bases between. The CDR3 nucleotides are TGTGCCAGCAGCCCCAGGGATTTCACAGATACGCAGTATTTT. This encodes CASSPRDFTDTQYF.

This clonotype was seen many times. The chain carries TRBV9 and TRBJ1-6, with D perhaps TRBD1 (5 bases). CDR3 size: 13 residues. Germline values: CDR1 SGDLS, CDR2 YYNGEE. Trimming removed 0 bases at V and 10 bases at J, with 8 bases between. The CDR3 nucleotides are TGTGCCAGCAGCGTAGAGAGGGGCTCACCCCTCCACTTT. Protein sequence: CASSVERGSPLHF. Full variable domain (rest looked up from reference TRBV9 and TRBJ1-6): DSGVTQTPKHLITATGQRVTLRCSPRSGDLSVYWYQQSLDQGLQFLIQYYNGEERAKGNILERFSAQQFPDLHSELNLSSLELGDSALYFCASSVERGSPLHFGNGTRLTVT.

This clonotype was recorded a few times. The J gene is TRBJ1-6, the V gene TRBV20-1; the D is unclear. Per germline, CDR1 DFQATT and CDR2 SNEGSKA (reference sequence). The V and J ends lost 3 bases and 9 bases respectively, with 24 bases between them. The length of the CDR3 is 17 residues. CDR3 sequence (DNA): TGCAGTGCTAGTGTTATGGTGGGAAGGGCAATAGCTTCACCCCTCCACTTT. It translates to CSASVMVGRAIASPLHF.

In its sample, this clonotype was seen a few times. This chain uses TRBV5-1 with TRBJ2-5; D is unresolved. Per germline, CDR1 SGHRS and CDR2 YFSETQ. CDR3 length: 12 amino acids. V lost 2 bases and J lost 1, with 3 bases in between. The CDR3, as DNA: TGCGCCAGCAGCTTCGCCCAAGAGACCCAGTACTTC. Amino acids: CASSFAQETQYF.

The sample holds many counts of this clonotype. The rearrangement uses TRBV7-9 and TRBJ1-6; 9 nucleotides match TRBD1. The CDR3 sequence is 17 residues long. The germline gives CDR1 SEHNR, CDR2 FQNEAQ (reference sequence). The V and J ends lost 4 bases and 10 bases, in that order; junction bases with no gene match: 14. The CDR3 nucleotides read TGTGCCAGCAGCTCCCCCCCGGGACAGGGATACGAATCACCCCTCCACTTT. Its translation: CASSSPPGQGYESPLHF.

At least ten counts were recorded for this clonotype. This sequence joins TRBV5-1 and TRBJ2-5; D call uncertain. From germline, CDR1 is SGHRS and CDR2 YFSETQ. V was clipped by 0 bases and J by 0 bases, with 12 bases between them. The CDR3 covers 16 residues. CDR3 bases: TGCGCCAGCAGCTTGGCCGGAAGAACCCACCAAGAGACCCAGTACTTC. This sequence encodes CASSLAGRTHQETQYF.

This clonotype was counted only a few times. The genes are TRBV19 and TRBJ2-1, with 9 nucleotides matching TRBD2. Germline V gene sequence: CDR1 LNHDA, CDR2 SQIVND (reference sequence). CDR3 length: 14 amino acids. Trimming took 5 bases from V and 10 from J; bases not matched to a gene: 9. CDR3 DNA sequence: TGTGCCAGTAGTCCGGGACTAGCCCCATCGGAGCAGTTCTTC. This encodes CASSPGLAPSEQFF.

This clonotype was observed a handful of times. The rearrangement uses TRBV6-2 or TRBV6-3 and TRBJ2-4; 7 bases agree with TRBD2. This CDR3 contains 13 residues. From germline, CDR1 is MNHEY and CDR2 SVGEGT. The ends lost 4 bases at V and 13 bases at J; junction bases unmatched: 10. The DNA of the CDR3 is TGTGCCAGCAGTTTCCTACCCCTAGCGGCACAGTACTTC. Residues: CASSFLPLAAQYF.

V and J are TRBV9 and TRBJ2-5, with D possibly TRBD1 on 6 matching bases. This CDR3 has 14 residues. CDR1 is SGDLS and CDR2 is YYNGEE in the germline V gene. The V end lost 3 bases, the J end lost 3 bases, and 12 bases lay between the germline ends. Here the CDR3 DNA reads TGTGCCAGCAGCGCTGGACAGCTAAAAGAGACCCAGTACTTC. Encoded protein: CASSAGQLKETQYF.

V and J are TRBV9 and TRBJ2-7; possibly TRBD2 for D (6 bases). The ends were cut back, 3 bases at V and 2 bases at J, with 12 bases in the middle. Germline CDR1 is SGDLS and CDR2 is YYNGEE. CDR3 length: 14 residues. In DNA, the CDR3 is TGTGCCAGCAGCGGCGGGGACGGCCCCTACGAGCAGTACTTC. Its protein product is CASSGGDGPYEQYF.